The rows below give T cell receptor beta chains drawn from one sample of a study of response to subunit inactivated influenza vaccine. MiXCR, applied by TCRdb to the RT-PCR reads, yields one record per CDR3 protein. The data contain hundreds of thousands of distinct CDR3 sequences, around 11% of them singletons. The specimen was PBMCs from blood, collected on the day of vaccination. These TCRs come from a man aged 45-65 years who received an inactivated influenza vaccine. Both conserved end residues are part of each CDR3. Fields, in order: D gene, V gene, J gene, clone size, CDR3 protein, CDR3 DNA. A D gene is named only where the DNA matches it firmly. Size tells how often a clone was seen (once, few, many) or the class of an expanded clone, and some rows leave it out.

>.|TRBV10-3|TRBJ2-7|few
CAISPGRPSYEQYF
TGTGCCATCAGTCCGGGACGGCCTTCCTACGAGCAGTACTTC
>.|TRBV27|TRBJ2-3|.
CASSWVHGRTDTQYF
TGTGCCAGCAGTTGGGTCCACGGGCGCACAGATACGCAGTATTTT
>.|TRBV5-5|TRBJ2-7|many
CASSLGAGISNYEQYF
TGTGCCAGCAGCTTGGGTGCCGGGATCTCTAACTACGAGCAGTACTTC
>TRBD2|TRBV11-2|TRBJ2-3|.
CASSFSGLAVDTQYF
TGTGCCAGCAGCTTTTCGGGACTAGCGGTAGATACGCAGTATTTT
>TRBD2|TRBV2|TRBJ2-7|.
CASSKGTSGGLQDEQYF
TGTGCCAGCAGCAAAGGGACTAGCGGGGGACTCCAAGACGAGCAGTACTTC
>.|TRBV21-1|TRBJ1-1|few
CASSPRWGTEAFF
TGTGCCAGCAGCCCCCGTTGGGGGACTGAAGCTTTCTTT
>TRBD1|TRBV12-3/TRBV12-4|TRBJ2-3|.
CASMPGQGSTDTQYF
TGTGCCAGCATGCCGGGACAGGGGTCCACAGATACGCAGTATTTT
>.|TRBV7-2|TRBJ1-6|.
CASSSGPNSPLHF
TGTGCCAGCAGCTCCGGACCAAATTCACCCCTCCACTTT
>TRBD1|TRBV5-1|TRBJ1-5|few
CASGTAGNQPQHF
TGCGCCAGTGGGACAGCGGGCAATCAGCCCCAGCATTTT
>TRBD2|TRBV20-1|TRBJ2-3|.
CCARDLLAGGSTDTQYF
TGCTGTGCTAGAGATTTACTAGCGGGGGGATCGACAGATACGCAGTATTTT
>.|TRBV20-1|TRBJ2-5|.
CSARQGGRGETQYF
TGCAGTGCTAGGCAGGGGGGGAGGGGAGAGACCCAGTACTTC
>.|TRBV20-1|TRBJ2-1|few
CSARATLLGEQFF
TGCAGTGCTAGAGCGACCCTTCTTGGTGAGCAGTTCTTC
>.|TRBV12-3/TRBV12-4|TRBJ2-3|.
CASSSPYFPDTQYF
TGTGCCAGCAGTTCCCCGTATTTCCCAGATACGCAGTATTTT
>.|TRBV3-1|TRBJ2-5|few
CASSQRGRVEETQYF
TGTGCCAGCAGCCAACGAGGGCGCGTCGAAGAGACCCAGTACTTC
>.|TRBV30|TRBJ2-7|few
CAWSATLPDQGNYEQYF
TGTGCCTGGAGTGCCACGTTACCGGACCAGGGGAACTACGAGCAGTACTTC
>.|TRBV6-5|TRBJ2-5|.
CASSYSGDGETQYF
TGTGCCAGCAGTTACTCTGGGGATGGGGAGACCCAGTACTTC
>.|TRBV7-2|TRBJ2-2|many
CASSSRAGELFF
TGTGCCAGCAGCTCTAGAGCCGGGGAGCTGTTTTTT
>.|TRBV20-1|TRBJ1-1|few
CSARDRTETRAFF
TGCAGTGCTAGAGATAGGACAGAAACGCGAGCTTTCTTT
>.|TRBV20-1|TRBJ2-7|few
CSARFAVYSYEQYF
TGCAGTGCTAGATTTGCGGTTTACTCCTACGAGCAGTACTTC
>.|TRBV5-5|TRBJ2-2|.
CASSFHHIEGQGELFF
TGTGCCAGCAGCTTCCACCACATAGAAGGACAAGGGGAGCTGTTTTTT
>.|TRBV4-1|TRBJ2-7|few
CASSQVPTRGSYEQYF
TGCGCCAGCAGCCAAGTCCCTACAAGGGGCTCCTACGAGCAGTACTTC
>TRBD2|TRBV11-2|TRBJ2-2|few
CASSLNSGRNTGELFF
TGTGCCAGCAGCTTGAATAGCGGGAGGAACACCGGGGAGCTGTTTTTT
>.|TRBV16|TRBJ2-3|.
CASSQSTGRMTDTQYF
TGTGCCAGCAGCCAATCCACAGGGAGGATGACAGATACGCAGTATTTT
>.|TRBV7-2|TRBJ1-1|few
CASSMRGVGAFF
TGTGCCAGCAGCATGCGGGGGGTTGGAGCTTTCTTT
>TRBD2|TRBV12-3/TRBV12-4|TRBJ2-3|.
CASSTSGTTDTQYF
TGTGCCAGCAGTACTAGCGGAACCACAGATACGCAGTATTTT
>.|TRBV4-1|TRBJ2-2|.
CASSPPGLVNTGELFF
TGCGCCAGCAGCCCACCGGGACTGGTGAACACCGGGGAGCTGTTTTTT
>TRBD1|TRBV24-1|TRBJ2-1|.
CATSEDPGQGRNEQFF
TGTGCCACCAGTGAAGATCCGGGACAGGGGAGGAATGAGCAGTTCTTC
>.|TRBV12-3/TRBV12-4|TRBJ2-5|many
CASSTDTQETQYF
TGTGCCAGCAGCACGGACACCCAAGAGACCCAGTACTTC
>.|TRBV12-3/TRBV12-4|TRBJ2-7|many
CASSLGTSSYEQYF
TGTGCCAGCAGTTTGGGGACATCATCCTACGAGCAGTACTTC
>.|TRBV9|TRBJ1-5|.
CASSPRVGFMVRGDQPQHF
TGTGCCAGCAGCCCGCGGGTAGGGTTTATGGTAAGAGGTGATCAGCCCCAGCATTTT
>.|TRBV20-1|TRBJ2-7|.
CSARDLGKSDEQYF
TGCAGTGCTAGAGATTTAGGTAAAAGCGACGAGCAGTACTTC
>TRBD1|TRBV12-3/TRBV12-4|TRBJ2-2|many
CASSPPTGTGGTGELFF
TGTGCCAGCAGTCCTCCCACCGGGACAGGGGGCACCGGGGAGCTGTTTTTT
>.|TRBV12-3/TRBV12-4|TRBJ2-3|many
CASSELDTQYF
TGTGCCAGCAGTGAGTTAGATACGCAGTATTTT
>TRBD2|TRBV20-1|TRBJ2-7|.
CSAWTSGVYEQYF
TGCAGTGCATGGACTAGCGGGGTGTACGAGCAGTACTTC
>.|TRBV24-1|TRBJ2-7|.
CATSDLDRPYEQYF
TGTGCCACCAGTGATTTGGACAGGCCGTACGAGCAGTACTTC